Below are 15 T cell receptor beta chains sequenced from a single sample in a study of cytomegalovirus exposure and HLA in healthy donors (dated by TCRdb to the late 2010s). Library preparation used the immunoSEQ multiplex PCR assay. A mixture of 60 forward primers for TCR Vbeta segments and 13 reverse primers for TCR Jbeta segments was used in the multiplex PCR. The immuneACCESS repertoire file appears here via TCRdb, limited to in-frame rearrangements. These files lack a portion of the clones; in checked studies, under half of the deficit traces to unresolved V genes, and the cause of the others is not known. For this sample there are around 91,000 clones; approximately 78% appear just once. The ten largest make up around 4% of the sample. Input material: PBMCs. Receptors originate from a male donor in good health and CMV-seropositive.

This clone appeared a few times. The chain has TRBV9 and TRBJ2-1; 7 bases match TRBD2. This CDR3 has 15 residues. Germline lookup yields CDR1 SGDLS and CDR2 YYNGEE. The V and J ends lost 6 bases and 2 bases, in that order; junction bases with no gene match: 8. CDR3: CASTLLATTYNEQFF. CDR3 DNA: TGTGCCAGCACCTTACTAGCGACCACCTACAATGAGCAGTTCTTC.

This chain links TRBV4-1 with TRBJ2-7; TRBD2 matches 7 bases. With 4 bases clipped from V and 3 bases from J, the junction kept 3 bases outside the gene matches. Germline V gene sequence: CDR1 MGHRA, CDR2 YSYEKL. The CDR3 length is 13 residues. CDR3 residues: CASSLGGFYEQYF. The CDR3 DNA sequence: TGCGCCAGCAGCCTGGGGGGGTTCTACGAGCAGTACTTC.

CDR3 region: CASRQTGVGNTIYF. CDR3 nucleotides: TGTGCCAGCAGACAGACAGGGGTTGGAAACACCATATATTTT. V is TRBV7-6 and J is TRBJ1-3; 8 positions match TRBD1. The V gene end was trimmed by 6 bases and the J gene end by 3 bases; junction bases not matched to a gene: 4. CDR3 length equals 14 residues. Germline CDR1 and CDR2: SGHVS and FNYEAQ.

The gene calls are TRBV6-5 and TRBJ2-1; 8 nucleotides match TRBD2. From germline, CDR1 is MNHEY and CDR2 SVGAGI. The CDR3 contains 15 residues. After removal of 6 bases from V and 3 bases from J, the junction contained 7 bases not matched to a gene. The CDR3 protein is CASRSLAGGYNEQFF. The CDR3 bases are TGTGCCAGCAGGTCCTTGGCGGGGGGCTACAATGAGCAGTTCTTC.

CDR3: CATYYRASDGYTF. The CDR3 region has the DNA TGTGCCACCTATTACAGGGCGTCGGATGGCTACACCTTC. The V gene is TRBV19, the J gene TRBJ1-2, with TRBD1 as a possible D gene (6 bases). V was clipped by 10 bases and J by 6 bases, with 18 bases between them. The CDR3 is 13 residues long. Per the germline V gene, CDR1 is LNHDA and CDR2 is SQIVND (reference sequence).

The rearrangement uses TRBV10-3 and TRBJ2-2; D may be TRBD1 (6 bases). The germline V gene encodes CDR1 ENHRY and CDR2 SYGVKD. CDR3 length equals 13 residues. Trimming pared 6 bases from V and 6 bases from J, leaving 11 bases between. The CDR3 protein is CAISPRGSGELFF. CDR3 nucleotide sequence: TGTGCCATCAGCCCCAGGGGTTCCGGGGAGCTGTTTTTT.

The rearrangement links TRBV19 to TRBJ2-5; 8 bases align to TRBD1. V shed 6 bases and J 6 bases; nucleotides not matched to a gene: 6. The CDR3 contains 13 residues. The germline gives CDR1 LNHDA, CDR2 SQIVND (reference sequence). The CDR3 region has the DNA TGTGCCAGTAGAGGGGACAGGAGGCAGACCCAGTACTTC. Translated: CASRGDRRQTQYF.

V and J are TRBV19 and TRBJ2-5; 7 bases agree with TRBD2. The J call is doubtful: the DNA matches TRBJ2-7 better. Germline V CDR1 and CDR2: LNHDA, SQIVND (reference sequence). There are 14 residues in the CDR3. The CDR3: CASSITGGKYEQYF. The CDR3 DNA follows: TGTGCCAGTAGTATTACCGGGGGGAAATACGAGCAGTACTTC.

The chain has TRBV29-1 and TRBJ1-1; possibly TRBD1 for D (5 bases). With 4 bases removed from V and 0 bases from J, the gap between germline ends came to 12 bases. CDR1 SQVTM and CDR2 ANQGSEA come from the germline V gene. The CDR3 covers 14 residues. Here the CDR3 reads CSVAIQGMNTEAFF. CDR3 sequence (DNA): TGCAGCGTTGCCATTCAGGGCATGAACACTGAAGCTTTCTTT.

J is TRBJ1-4 and V is TRBV5-1; maybe TRBD1 (6 bases). Germline V gives CDR1 SGHRS, CDR2 YFSETQ. The CDR3 runs to 17 residues. V shed 0 bases and J shed 6 bases, with 18 bases lying between them. The CDR3 loop is CASSLVPGRAGDEKLFF. The CDR3 coding sequence is TGCGCCAGCAGCTTGGTCCCGGGTAGGGCAGGGGATGAAAAACTGTTTTTT.

The chain employs TRBV15 and TRBJ2-7; a weak D match, TRBD1 (6 bases). Trimming removed 8 bases at V and 7 bases at J, with 18 bases between. The CDR3 is 13 residues long. Germline V gene sequence: CDR1 LNHNV, CDR2 YYDKDF (reference sequence). The CDR3 bases are TGTGCCACCCCTGCGACAGGTCCGGAGGAGCAGTACTTC. Translation: CATPATGPEEQYF.

This rearrangement joins TRBV28 to TRBJ2-7; a weak D match, TRBD1 (6 bases). CDR1 and CDR2 (germline): MDHEN, SYDVKM. The CDR3 contains 12 residues. Deletions cut 8 bases from V and 11 bases from J, with 19 bases between. The CDR3 coding sequence is TGTGCCAGCGGGGTGAATACAGGGATGGAGTACTTC. As protein: CASGVNTGMEYF.

J is TRBJ1-5 and V is TRBV5-4; 9 bases map to TRBD1. This CDR3 has 15 residues. After removal of 5 bases from V and 6 bases from J, the junction contained 9 bases not matched to a gene. CDR1 is SGHNT, CDR2 YYREEE, per germline (reference sequence). The CDR3 DNA follows: TGTGCCAGCAGTCTTGGGACAGGGCCGGCTCAGCCCCAGCATTTT. Translating it yields CASSLGTGPAQPQHF.

In DNA form, the CDR3 reads TGTGCCAGTGGTCCCGGGGGGGCCTACGAGCAGTACTTC. As protein: CASGPGGAYEQYF. This chain uses TRBV19 with TRBJ2-7, with 8 nucleotides matching TRBD2. Germline CDR1 reads LNHDA; CDR2 reads SQIVND (reference sequence). The V segment lost 8 bases and the J segment 2 bases; nucleotides outside the gene matches: 5. This CDR3 is built from 13 residues.

This chain uses TRBV6-6 with TRBJ2-7; D is uncertain. CDR1 MNHNY and CDR2 SVGAGI come from the germline V gene (reference sequence). The CDR3 contains 12 residues. Deletions cut 2 bases from V and 4 bases from J, with 6 bases between. In DNA form, the CDR3 reads TGTGCCAGCAGTTACGCAGAATACGAGCAGTACTTC. Translated, it gives CASSYAEYEQYF.